What follows describes a single TCR beta chain. The J segment lost 1 base and the V segment lost 5 bases, leaving 11 bases of the junction unmatched. The length of the CDR3 is 18 residues. CDR1 and CDR2 (germline): SGHTA, FQGNSA. The data originate from a study of T cell clonotyping in hematopoietic cell transplantation. The overall study: Pretransplant recipient samples were taken after cytoreduction.

Time point of the sample: recipient sample about 28 days before transplant, after cytoreduction. Generated by immunoSEQ multiplex PCR, the TCRdb table keeps only in-frame clones and is missing some. The table has 30,000 to 40,000 clones, roughly 95% seen once; the top ten hold roughly 1.6%. The specimen comprised peripheral blood mononuclear cells, sampled before stem cell transplant. The TCR originated in a man aged 40-49 years with chronic myeloid leukemia. Some clones in this sample may be carry-over from other donors' samples. The V call is TRBV7-2, the J call TRBJ2-3; 11 bases line up with TRBD2. CDR3 in DNA: TGTGCCAGCAGCAAATTCCTACTAGCGGGGGCCGGCACAGATACGCAGTATTTT. Translating it yields CASSKFLLAGAGTDTQYF.